The next 9 T cell receptor beta chains were all read from a single sample in a study of blood T cell repertoires in COVID-19. Sequencing used immunoSEQ multiplex PCR; TCRdb keeps in-frame clones, though not all of them. This table holds about 97,000 clones, approximately 92% found once. Specimen: peripheral blood. All receptors derive from a man in his forties or fifties with active COVID-19.

The chain couples TRBV5-3 to TRBJ2-7, with 7 bases aligning to TRBD1. TRBV5-3 is given ORF status, its function remaining uncertain. J was trimmed by 6 bases and V by 5 bases; bases with no gene match: 5. The CDR3 consists of 12 residues. The CDR3 DNA reads TGTGCCAGAAGACCGGACAGGAGCGAGCAGTACTTC. Its translation: CARRPDRSEQYF.

This rearrangement joins TRBV28 to TRBJ2-7, with D possibly matching TRBD2 (6 bases). The CDR3 is made up of 12 amino acids. CDR1 is MDHEN and CDR2 is SYDVKM in the germline V gene. Trimming shortened V by 2 bases and J by 7 bases, and 9 bases separated the two germline ends. CDR3: CASSLGAGEQYF. In DNA form, the CDR3 reads TGTGCCAGCAGTTTAGGGGCGGGAGAGCAGTACTTC.

The chain is built from TRBV5-1 and TRBJ1-5, with TRBD1 as a possible D gene (6 bases). Germline CDR1 is SGHRS and CDR2 is YFSETQ. CDR3 size: 14 residues. The V and J ends lost 2 bases and 6 bases respectively, with 12 bases between them. In DNA form, the CDR3 reads TGCGCCAGCAGCTTTGGGGGCGAGGGTCAGCCCCAGCATTTT. The encoded protein is CASSFGGEGQPQHF.

The chain joins TRBV30 to TRBJ2-7, with 8 bases identical to TRBD1. V was pared by 7 bases and J by 0 bases, with 5 bases of the junction left unmatched. From germline, CDR1 is GTSNPN and CDR2 SVGIG (reference sequence). The CDR3 totals 13 residues. The CDR3 region is CASETGVSYEQYF. Written as DNA, the CDR3 is TGTGCCTCGGAGACAGGGGTCTCCTACGAGCAGTACTTC.

This clone has only one observation. The V call is TRBV19, the J call TRBJ1-2; TRBD1 matches 7 bases. The V segment lost 4 bases and the J segment 1 base; nucleotides outside the gene matches: 3. Germline assignment: CDR1 LNHDA and CDR2 SQIVND (reference sequence). The CDR3 extends over 14 amino acids. DNA for the CDR3: TGTGCCAGTAGTAAAACAGGGGTTAACTATGGCTACACCTTC. Translation: CASSKTGVNYGYTF. The entire variable domain, with the rest obtained from reference TRBV19 and TRBJ1-2, is as follows: DGGITQSPKYLFRKEGQNVTLSCEQNLNHDAMYWYRQDPGQGLRLIYYSQIVNDFQKGDIAEGYSVSREKKESFPLTVTSAQKNPTAFYLCASSKTGVNYGYTFGSGTRLTVV.

The genes are TRBV19 and TRBJ1-1; weak D call: TRBD1 (5 bases). The CDR3 is made up of 13 amino acids. CDR1 and CDR2 (germline): LNHDA, SQIVND (reference sequence). V was cut by 10 bases and J by 3 bases, with 15 bases left in between. CDR3 sequence: CATGTGRDTEAFF. The CDR3 DNA sequence: TGTGCCACGGGTACAGGTCGAGACACTGAAGCTTTCTTT.

This clone was observed a single time. The chain is built from TRBV7-8 and TRBJ1-1, with D tentatively TRBD1 (6 bases). The V gene's germline CDR1 is SGHVS and CDR2 FQNEAQ. This CDR3 has 16 residues. Between the trimmed V and J ends, which lost 2 bases and 3 bases, there was a span of 16 bases. For the CDR3, the DNA is TGTGCCAGCAGCTTAACTTTTGGGGGGGCGGACACTGAAGCTTTCTTT. Translating it yields CASSLTFGGADTEAFF.

This chain links TRBV5-1 with TRBJ1-5; no reliable D call. V lost 4 bases, J lost 0 bases, and 11 bases lay in between. CDR3 size: 15 residues. CDR1 SGHRS and CDR2 YFSETQ come from the germline V gene. The CDR3 protein is CASSPGDYSNQPQHF. CDR3 bases: TGCGCCAGCAGCCCGGGAGACTATAGCAATCAGCCCCAGCATTTT.

The V and J genes are TRBV9 and TRBJ2-7, with 8 bases lining up with TRBD2. The germline CDR1 and CDR2 sequences are SGDLS and YYNGEE. V was clipped by 0 bases and J by 7 bases; unmatched bases: 6. The CDR3 length is 14 residues. DNA of the CDR3: TGTGCCAGCAGCGTAGATGTGCGCGGGGGGGAGCAGTACTTC. Translation gives CASSVDVRGGEQYF.